Each of the 25 T cell receptor beta chains below was sequenced from the same sample in a study of shared clonotypes between healthy human individuals. Using immunoSEQ multiplex PCR, the repertoire was profiled, and TCRdb retains in-frame clones only, with some absent. The top ten clones hold roughly 0.07% of a sample with some 200,000 clones, about 93% of them seen once. Material for sequencing was naive CD4+ T cells sorted from blood. The subset here: CD45RA+ positively selected. The receptors shown here come from a woman between 25 and 40 years old in good health.

This chain uses TRBV15 with TRBJ1-4; tentative D call: TRBD1 (6 bases). This CDR3 contains 17 residues. Germline V gives CDR1 LNHNV, CDR2 YYDKDF (reference sequence). V lost 0 bases and J 2 bases, leaving 13 bases between the germline ends. CDR3 amino acids: CATSRDVWGLTNEKLFF. CDR3 coding DNA: TGTGCCACCAGCAGAGATGTTTGGGGGCTTACTAATGAAAAACTGTTTTTT. Combining the CDR3 with reference TRBV15 and TRBJ1-4 gives the whole variable domain DAMVIQNPRYQVTQFGKPVTLSCSQTLNHNVMYWYQQKSSQAPKLLFHYYDKDFNNEADTPDNFQSRRPNTSFCFLDIRSPGLGDTAMYLCATSRDVWGLTNEKLFFGSGTQLSVL.

The chain combines TRBV4-2 with TRBJ1-1, with D possibly matching TRBD1 (5 bases). V was trimmed by 0 bases and J by 0 bases, leaving 14 bases between them. CDR1 and CDR2 from the germline V gene are LGHNA and YNFKEQ. The CDR3 contains 17 residues. The CDR3 here is CASSQEVGTGLNTEAFF. In nucleotides, the CDR3 is TGTGCCAGCAGCCAAGAAGTTGGGACGGGGTTGAACACTGAAGCTTTCTTT.

About this clone itself: The same CDR3 is also encoded by other DNA sequences in this sample. This sequence joins TRBV18 and TRBJ1-3; D is perhaps TRBD1 (6 bases). This CDR3 has 13 residues. The germline CDR1 and CDR2 sequences are KGHSH and LQKENI. Trimming took 3 bases from V and 7 from J, leaving 10 bases between them. The DNA of the CDR3 is TGTGCCAGCTCACCTGGCCAGGGGAACACCATATATTTT. Translation: CASSPGQGNTIYF.

The V and J genes are TRBV28 and TRBJ2-7; D may be TRBD1 (6 bases). Trimming left V 3 bases short and J 3 bases short, with 18 bases between. This CDR3 contains 16 residues. Germline-derived CDR1 and CDR2 are MDHEN and SYDVKM. The CDR3 DNA reads as TGTGCCAGCAGTTTCCGATCCGGGACATACCGCTACGAGCAGTACTTC. It is translated as CASSFRSGTYRYEQYF.

The genes are TRBV19 and TRBJ2-6; 7 bases align to TRBD1. CDR1 LNHDA and CDR2 SQIVND come from the germline V gene (reference sequence). V lost 0 bases and J lost 13; bases outside the gene matches: 9. The CDR3 extends over 15 amino acids. As DNA, the CDR3 is TGTGCCAGTAGTATAGAGAGTTTGGGACAGAGTGTCCTGACTTTC. It specifies CASSIESLGQSVLTF.

The table lists this clone with a count of one. The chain employs TRBV5-1 and TRBJ2-5, with TRBD1 matching 9 bases. Per germline, CDR1 SGHRS and CDR2 YFSETQ. Germline trimming cut 1 base from V and 5 bases from J; bases unmatched to any gene: 6. The CDR3 loop spans 15 amino acids. The CDR3 reads CASSLTGTGRETQYF. The DNA of the CDR3 is TGCGCCAGCAGCTTGACCGGGACAGGGAGGGAGACCCAGTACTTC.

The chain is built from TRBV6-1 and TRBJ2-7; 7 bases are a match to TRBD1. The CDR3 covers 12 residues. The V gene end was trimmed by 10 bases and the J gene end by 7 bases; junction bases not matched to a gene: 10. Germline V gene sequence: CDR1 MNHNS, CDR2 SASEGT. The CDR3 DNA reads as TGTGCCACCACCCAACAGGGGCGAGAGCAGTACTTC. Residues: CATTQQGREQYF.

This clone showed up just once. The chain links TRBV2 to TRBJ2-7, with TRBD2 identical over 12 bases. V shed 6 bases, J shed 4 bases, and the junction held 4 bases outside the gene matches. This CDR3 has 14 residues. Looked up from germline, CDR1 is SNHLY and CDR2 is FYNNEI. This chain's CDR3 is CASRAGLAGYEQYF. CDR3 coding DNA: TGTGCCAGCAGAGCTGGACTAGCGGGGTACGAGCAGTACTTC.

The J gene is TRBJ1-5, the V gene TRBV6-1; D is unresolved. Trimming pared 3 bases from V and 3 bases from J, leaving 0 bases between. Germline lookup yields CDR1 MNHNS and CDR2 SASEGT. The CDR3 has 11 amino acids. The CDR3 reads CASSDNQPQHF. CDR3 nucleotides: TGTGCCAGCAGTGACAATCAGCCCCAGCATTTT.

The chain carries TRBV7-2 and TRBJ2-4; 7 bases are shared with TRBD1. Trimming cost V 2 bases and J 9 bases; bases outside gene matches: 10. This CDR3 has 15 residues. In germline, CDR1 is SGHTA, CDR2 FQGNSA. The CDR3 DNA reads as TGTGCCAGCAGCTTAAAAGGGGGCGGACCGGGCATTCAGTACTTC. Encoded protein: CASSLKGGGPGIQYF.

This clone was seen once. The chain is built from TRBV21-1 and TRBJ2-4. TRBV21-1 has pseudogene status. There are 15 residues in the CDR3. The CDR3 DNA follows: TGTGCCAGCAGCAGTGGGACCGATTCCAAAAACATTCAGTACTTC. Residues: CASSSGTDSKNIQYF.

As DNA, the CDR3 is TGTGCCAGCAGTTTCACATTATCCGGGGAGCTGTTTTTT. This codes for CASSFTLSGELFF. The J gene is TRBJ2-2, the V gene TRBV27; unclear D gene. Germline V gene data show CDR1 as MNHEY and CDR2 as SMNVEV (reference sequence). The CDR3 spans 13 residues. V lost 3 bases and J 6 bases, leaving 8 bases between the germline ends.

The chain combines TRBV5-1 with TRBJ2-7; a weak D match, TRBD1 (6 bases). This CDR3 is 16 amino acids long. CDR1 SGHRS and CDR2 YFSETQ come from the germline V gene. V gave up 0 bases and J gave up 2 bases, with 15 bases separating them. The CDR3: CASSLGTGPVPYEQYF. Here the CDR3 DNA reads TGCGCCAGCAGCTTGGGTACAGGGCCCGTCCCCTACGAGCAGTACTTC.

The V gene is TRBV5-1, the J gene TRBJ2-7, with 10 nucleotides matching TRBD1. V dropped 3 bases and J dropped 2; count of bases not matched to a gene: 8. This CDR3 comprises 16 residues. Germline CDR1 reads SGHRS; CDR2 reads YFSETQ. This CDR3 is CASSSTGTGVPYEQYF. The CDR3 nucleotides are TGCGCCAGCAGCTCGACCGGGACAGGGGTACCCTACGAGCAGTACTTC.

The chain is built from TRBV9 and TRBJ2-1; 7 bases agree with TRBD2. Germline CDR1 reads SGDLS; CDR2 reads YYNGEE. The CDR3 runs 16 residues. V shed 4 bases and J 5 bases; nucleotides not matched to a gene: 12. The CDR3 coding sequence is TGTGCCAGCAGCCCCCGTGCGGGAGTGGGGGACAATGAGCAGTTCTTC. As protein: CASSPRAGVGDNEQFF.

The J gene is TRBJ1-3, the V gene TRBV6-1; 7 nucleotides match TRBD1. The germline gives CDR1 MNHNS, CDR2 SASEGT. Losses at the gene ends were 6 bases for V and 7 bases for J; bases not matched to a gene: 12. The CDR3 has 15 residues. In DNA, the CDR3 is TGTGCCAGCAGCCTATGGACAGGCGCGCTGAACACCATATATTTT. Translated, it gives CASSLWTGALNTIYF.

The chain is built from TRBV5-1 and TRBJ2-6; D possibly uses TRBD1 or TRBD2 (5 bases each). V was clipped by 0 bases and J by 1 base, with 8 bases between them. The CDR3 is 16 amino acids. Germline assignment: CDR1 SGHRS and CDR2 YFSETQ. DNA of the CDR3: TGCGCCAGCAGCTTGGCCTGGGGGTCTGGGGCCAACGTCCTGACTTTC. Its protein product is CASSLAWGSGANVLTF.

In its sample, this clone was seen once. The V gene is TRBV27, the J gene TRBJ2-7; 8 bases are shared with TRBD2. This CDR3 spans 14 amino acids. V lost 2 bases to trimming and J lost 6 bases; unmatched junction nucleotides: 6. Looked up from germline, CDR1 is MNHEY and CDR2 is SMNVEV (reference sequence). The CDR3 region is CASSLERGLGEQYF. The CDR3, as DNA: TGTGCCAGCAGTTTAGAGCGGGGGCTGGGCGAGCAGTACTTC.

This clone was recorded once. The chain links TRBV5-1 to TRBJ2-3; D is ambiguous. CDR1 and CDR2 from the germline V gene are SGHRS and YFSETQ. The V and J ends lost 4 bases and 1 base respectively, with 25 bases between them. This CDR3 has 19 amino acids. The CDR3 is CASSVPTNRNLAGTDTQYF. CDR3 nucleotide sequence: TGCGCCAGCAGCGTCCCGACGAACAGAAACCTGGCGGGCACAGATACGCAGTATTTT.

The chain combines TRBV27 with TRBJ2-7; D possibly uses TRBD1 or TRBD2 (5 bases each). The CDR3 consists of 17 residues. The germline V gene encodes CDR1 MNHEY and CDR2 SMNVEV (reference sequence). V lost 2 bases to trimming and J lost 0 bases, with 17 bases between them. This chain's CDR3 is CASSLRPGTRSSYEQYF. The CDR3, as DNA: TGTGCCAGCAGTTTACGTCCAGGGACCCGGAGCTCCTACGAGCAGTACTTC.

This sequence joins TRBV30 and TRBJ1-5; the D is unclear. The CDR3 loop spans 13 amino acids. Per germline, CDR1 GTSNPN and CDR2 SVGIG (reference sequence). The ends were cut back, 0 bases at V and 3 bases at J, with 6 bases in the middle. The DNA of the CDR3 is TGTGCCTGGAGTGTACGCACCAATCAGCCCCAGCATTTT. It encodes CAWSVRTNQPQHF. Filled out from reference TRBV30 and TRBJ1-5, the complete variable domain reads SQTIHQWPATLVQPVGSPLSLECTVEGTSNPNLYWYRQAAGRGLQLLFYSVGIGQISSEVPQNLSASRPQDRQFILSSKKLLLSDSGFYLCAWSVRTNQPQHFGDGTRLSIL.

The CDR3 nucleotides are TGTGCCAGCAGTCCTAGCGGGAGCTCCTACGAGCAGTACTTC. This gives the protein CASSPSGSSYEQYF. The rearrangement links TRBV28 to TRBJ2-7, with 10 bases lining up with TRBD2. The CDR3 runs 14 residues. The junction had 1 base not matched to a gene; V was cut back by 5 bases and J by 0 bases. Per germline, CDR1 MDHEN and CDR2 SYDVKM.

This clone was detected only a few times. The chain is built from TRBV2 and TRBJ1-3; D is uncertain. The V end was cut by 4 bases, the J end by 3 bases, with 7 bases between. CDR1 and CDR2 from the germline V gene are SNHLY and FYNNEI. The CDR3 contains 13 residues. The CDR3 loop reads CASSVGFGNTIYF. In DNA, the CDR3 is TGTGCCAGCAGTGTAGGGTTTGGAAACACCATATATTTT.

The chain has TRBV10-3 and TRBJ2-2; D remains unclear. Germline V gives CDR1 ENHRY, CDR2 SYGVKD. The germline V and J ends were trimmed by 0 bases and 5 bases, with 4 bases remaining between them. CDR3 length equals 13 residues. CDR3 sequence (DNA): TGTGCCATCAGTGAGTCCGCTACCGGGGAGCTGTTTTTT. Protein: CAISESATGELFF.

CDR3 nucleotides: TGTGCCAGCAGTCCGAAACGGACAGTACACTATGGCTACACCTTC. Amino acids: CASSPKRTVHYGYTF. This chain joins TRBV28 and TRBJ1-2; a weak D match, TRBD1 (6 bases). The length of the CDR3 is 15 residues. Germline V gives CDR1 MDHEN, CDR2 SYDVKM. V was clipped by 5 bases and J by 3 bases, with 16 bases between them.